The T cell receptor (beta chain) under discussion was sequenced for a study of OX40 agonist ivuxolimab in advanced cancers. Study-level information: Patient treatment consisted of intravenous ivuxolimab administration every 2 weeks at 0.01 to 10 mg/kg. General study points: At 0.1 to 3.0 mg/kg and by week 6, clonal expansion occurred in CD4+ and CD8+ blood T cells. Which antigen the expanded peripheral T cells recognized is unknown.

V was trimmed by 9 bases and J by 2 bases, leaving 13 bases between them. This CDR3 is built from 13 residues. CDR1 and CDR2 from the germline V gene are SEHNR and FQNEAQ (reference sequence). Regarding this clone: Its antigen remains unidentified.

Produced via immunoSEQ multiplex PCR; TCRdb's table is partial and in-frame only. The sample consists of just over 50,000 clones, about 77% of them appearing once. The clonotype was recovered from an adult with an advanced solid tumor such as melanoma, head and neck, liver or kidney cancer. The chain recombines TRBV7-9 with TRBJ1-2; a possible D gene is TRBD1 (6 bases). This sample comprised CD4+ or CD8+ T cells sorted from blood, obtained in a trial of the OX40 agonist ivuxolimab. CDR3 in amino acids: CASGRGANYGYTF. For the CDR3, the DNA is TGTGCCAGTGGGCGGGGGGCGAACTATGGCTACACCTTC.